This entry lists 24 T cell receptor beta chains sequenced from one sample in a study of blood T cell repertoires in COVID-19. Profiling relied on immunoSEQ multiplex PCR, and the TCRdb table lists in-frame clones only, not all of them. The sample gives about 74,000 clones, 70% to 80% of which show up once; about a sixth is in the top ten. The material sequenced was peripheral blood. The receptor set was obtained from a man aged 65 to 85 with active or convalescent COVID-19.

This sequence joins TRBV5-4 and TRBJ1-5, with a tentative D call TRBD1 (5 bases). Germline loops: CDR1 SGHNT, CDR2 YYREEE (reference sequence). V lost 4 bases to trimming and J lost 3 bases, with 14 bases between them. The CDR3 extends over 15 amino acids. CDR3 region: CASSQRQGYNQPQHF. The CDR3 nucleotides are TGTGCCAGCAGCCAGAGGCAGGGTTACAATCAGCCCCAGCATTTT.

The chain carries TRBV7-9 and TRBJ2-3; D may be TRBD2 (7 bases). The ends were cut back, 5 bases at V and 2 bases at J, with 14 bases in the middle. The germline V gene encodes CDR1 SEHNR and CDR2 FQNEAQ (reference sequence). The CDR3 sequence is 15 residues long. The CDR3 spells CASSLTGGLTDTQYF. The CDR3 DNA follows: TGTGCCAGCAGCCTAACGGGGGGCCTCACAGATACGCAGTATTTT.

The chain joins TRBV6-4 to TRBJ1-2, with 9 bases identical to TRBD1. V lost 5 bases, J lost 4 bases, and 11 bases stayed unmatched. Germline V CDR1 and CDR2: MRHNA, SNTAGT. The CDR3 totals 16 residues. In DNA, the CDR3 is TGTGCCAGCAGTCAGGGGACAGGGCCCATGGGCTATGGCTACACCTTC. Its protein product is CASSQGTGPMGYGYTF.

The rearrangement joins TRBV10-1 to TRBJ2-3, with D uncertain. Per the germline V gene, CDR1 is WNHNN and CDR2 is SYGVQD (reference sequence). The CDR3 spans 13 residues. V lost 4 bases and J 4 bases, leaving 9 bases between the germline ends. CDR3 bases: TGCGCCAGCAGTGTGCAGTTCGCAGATACGCAGTATTTT. The encoded protein is CASSVQFADTQYF.

This sequence joins TRBV11-3 and TRBJ2-7, with D maybe TRBD2 (5 bases). In germline, CDR1 is SGHNT, CDR2 YENEEA. The CDR3 covers 14 residues. V shed 5 bases and J shed 1 base, with 12 bases lying between them. DNA for the CDR3: TGTGCCAGCAGCCCAAGTGGGAGATCCTACGAGCAGTACTTC. Its translation: CASSPSGRSYEQYF.

V is TRBV15 and J is TRBJ2-3; TRBD2 matches at 9 bases. The germline V gene encodes CDR1 LNHNV and CDR2 YYDKDF (reference sequence). The CDR3 totals 16 residues. J lost 4 bases, V lost 5 bases, and 10 bases had no gene match. This chain's CDR3 is CATSPRGGGAPDTQYF. CDR3 sequence (DNA): TGTGCCACCAGCCCTAGGGGCGGGGGGGCCCCAGATACGCAGTATTTT.

This chain uses TRBV6-1 with TRBJ1-2; unclear D gene. Per germline, CDR1 MNHNS and CDR2 SASEGT. V lost 3 bases, J lost 8 bases, and 13 bases lay in between. This CDR3 contains 13 residues. CDR3 region: CASSEVNLSGYTF. The CDR3, as DNA: TGTGCCAGCAGTGAGGTCAATCTAAGCGGCTACACCTTC.

The chain couples TRBV19 to TRBJ1-5; 8 nucleotides match TRBD1. CDR1 and CDR2 from the germline V gene are LNHDA and SQIVND (reference sequence). Trimming removed 5 bases from V and 6 bases from J; junction bases left unmatched: 6. The CDR3 runs 14 residues. CDR3 protein: CASSYQGAVQPQHF. CDR3 DNA sequence: TGTGCCAGTAGTTACCAGGGGGCTGTTCAGCCCCAGCATTTT. Complete variable domain (other parts from reference TRBV19 and TRBJ1-5): DGGITQSPKYLFRKEGQNVTLSCEQNLNHDAMYWYRQDPGQGLRLIYYSQIVNDFQKGDIAEGYSVSREKKESFPLTVTSAQKNPTAFYLCASSYQGAVQPQHFGDGTRLSIL.

CDR3 loop: CSVVNYTSGNTIYF. The CDR3 bases are TGCAGCGTTGTTAATTATACTTCTGGAAACACCATATATTTT. The chain uses TRBV29-1 and TRBJ1-3; no firm D call. The CDR3 covers 14 residues. V was clipped by 4 bases and J by 1 base, with 11 bases between them. In germline, CDR1 is SQVTM, CDR2 ANQGSEA.

The chain couples TRBV18 to TRBJ2-1, with D maybe TRBD1 (5 bases). This CDR3 is 18 amino acids long. Germline V lookup: CDR1 KGHSH, CDR2 LQKENI. V lost 1 base and J 1 base, leaving 17 bases between the germline ends. The CDR3 spells CASSPRRDPTKSYNEQFF. The DNA of the CDR3 is TGTGCCAGCTCACCACGCAGGGATCCGACAAAGTCCTACAATGAGCAGTTCTTC.

This clone was detected only a few times. This chain joins TRBV6-6 and TRBJ1-6; 10 positions match TRBD1. J gave up 7 bases and V 6 bases, and 6 bases lay outside the gene matches. The CDR3 is 15 residues long. Per germline, CDR1 MNHNY and CDR2 SVGAGI (reference sequence). The CDR3 DNA reads TGTGCCAGCAGCAACCGACAGGGGGCGAATTCACCCCTCCACTTT. Its translation is CASSNRQGANSPLHF.

The table lists this clone with a few counts. This chain links TRBV5-1 with TRBJ2-7; no clear D. The V end lost 0 bases, the J end lost 4 bases, and 11 bases lay between the germline ends. This CDR3 contains 14 residues. Per the germline V gene, CDR1 is SGHRS and CDR2 is YFSETQ. The CDR3 spells CASSLENSPYEQYF. The CDR3 DNA reads TGCGCCAGCAGCTTGGAGAACTCTCCTTACGAGCAGTACTTC.

This clone turned up a few times. J is TRBJ1-1 and V is TRBV12-5, with D possibly matching TRBD1 (5 bases). The V end was cut by 6 bases, the J end by 10 bases, with 12 bases between. CDR1 and CDR2 (germline): LGHNT, FRNRAP. There are 11 residues in the CDR3. The CDR3 sequence is CASGPPRVAFF. CDR3 sequence (DNA): TGTGCTAGTGGCCCTCCCAGGGTAGCTTTCTTT.

This clone was recorded a few times. This chain links TRBV2 with TRBJ2-7; the D gene is possibly TRBD1 (5 bases). CDR3 size: 13 residues. The germline gives CDR1 SNHLY, CDR2 FYNNEI. The V and J ends lost 6 bases and 3 bases respectively, with 12 bases between them. CDR3 region: CASRQFDSYEQYF. CDR3 bases: TGTGCCAGCAGACAATTTGACAGCTACGAGCAGTACTTC.

CDR3 residues: CASSPVPRIERDEQYF. In DNA form, the CDR3 reads TGTGCCAGCAGCCCAGTCCCCCGCATCGAGAGGGACGAGCAGTACTTC. This chain joins TRBV5-5 and TRBJ2-7, with D maybe TRBD2 (5 bases). CDR1 is SGHKS, CDR2 YYEKEE, per germline (reference sequence). Trimming pared 4 bases from V and 5 bases from J, leaving 22 bases between. This CDR3 is 16 amino acids long.

V usage is TRBV19 and J usage is TRBJ2-5; D is uncertain. The CDR3 is made up of 14 amino acids. CDR1 is LNHDA and CDR2 is SQIVND in the germline V gene (reference sequence). With 6 bases removed from V and 1 base from J, the gap between germline ends came to 12 bases. CDR3 coding DNA: TGTGCCAGTAGGTCCTTGGGCGCCCAAGAGACCCAGTACTTC. This codes for CASRSLGAQETQYF.

V usage is TRBV6-5 and J usage is TRBJ1-5, with D possibly matching TRBD1 (5 bases). The CDR3 contains 13 residues. The V end was cut by 5 bases, the J end by 5 bases, with 10 bases between. Germline CDR1 MNHEY, CDR2 SVGAGI. The chain's CDR3 is CASSQGWDQPQHF. The CDR3 coding sequence is TGTGCCAGCAGTCAGGGCTGGGATCAGCCCCAGCATTTT.

The rearrangement uses TRBV5-1 and TRBJ2-2; 7 bases line up with TRBD1. V shed 0 bases, J shed 6 bases, and the junction held 5 bases outside the gene matches. The CDR3 is 15 residues long. Germline-derived CDR1 and CDR2 are SGHRS and YFSETQ. The CDR3 reads CASSLAPDRAGELFF. The CDR3 DNA sequence: TGCGCCAGCAGCTTGGCCCCAGACAGGGCCGGGGAGCTGTTTTTT.

The genes are TRBV5-4 and TRBJ1-4, with 7 bases that match TRBD1. CDR1 is SGHNT and CDR2 is YYREEE in the germline V gene (reference sequence). The CDR3 is made up of 13 amino acids. The ends lost 7 bases at V and 6 bases at J; junction bases unmatched: 6. CDR3 loop: CASSDRVDEKLFF. The DNA for the CDR3 is TGTGCCAGCTCAGACAGGGTGGATGAAAAACTGTTTTTT.

This clone was observed a single time. The J gene is TRBJ1-1, the V gene TRBV6-2 or TRBV6-3, with 9 bases lining up with TRBD1. The germline V gene encodes CDR1 MNHEY and CDR2 SVGEGT. The CDR3 has 13 residues. V gave up 6 bases and J gave up 5 bases; unmatched junction bases: 4. CDR3 bases: TGTGCCAGCAGCCGAGGACAGGGGACTGAAGCTTTCTTT. Encoded protein: CASSRGQGTEAFF.

The chain recombines TRBV5-1 with TRBJ2-7; D is uncertain. Germline V gene lookup returns CDR1 SGHRS and CDR2 YFSETQ. The CDR3 extends over 14 amino acids. The ends were cut back, 0 bases at V and 2 bases at J, with 9 bases in the middle. CDR3: CASSLDSRTYEQYF. CDR3 in DNA: TGCGCCAGCAGCTTGGATTCGCGAACCTACGAGCAGTACTTC.

The chain combines TRBV28 with TRBJ1-6, with no clear D. CDR3 length: 13 amino acids. CDR1 is MDHEN, CDR2 SYDVKM, per germline. Trimming took off 6 bases at V and 10 bases at J, with 13 bases between the two ends. CDR3: CASSPTGMSPLHF. The CDR3 DNA sequence: TGTGCCAGCAGCCCAACTGGTATGTCACCCCTCCACTTT.

CDR3: CASSKGQVRSPQHF. For the CDR3, the DNA is TGTGCCAGCAGCAAAGGACAGGTCAGGAGTCCCCAGCATTTT. The chain carries TRBV28 and TRBJ1-5, with 7 bases matching TRBD1. Germline trimming cut 6 bases from V and 10 bases from J; bases unmatched to any gene: 12. Germline values: CDR1 MDHEN, CDR2 SYDVKM. This CDR3 comprises 14 residues.

The V gene is TRBV7-9, the J gene TRBJ2-3; 7 bases map to TRBD2. The CDR3 spans 16 residues. The germline gives CDR1 SEHNR, CDR2 FQNEAQ (reference sequence). The V gene end was trimmed by 2 bases and the J gene end by 5 bases; junction bases not matched to a gene: 10. The chain's CDR3 is CASSLFGRGLVDTQYF. CDR3 in DNA: TGTGCCAGCAGCTTATTCGGGCGGGGGTTGGTAGATACGCAGTATTTT.